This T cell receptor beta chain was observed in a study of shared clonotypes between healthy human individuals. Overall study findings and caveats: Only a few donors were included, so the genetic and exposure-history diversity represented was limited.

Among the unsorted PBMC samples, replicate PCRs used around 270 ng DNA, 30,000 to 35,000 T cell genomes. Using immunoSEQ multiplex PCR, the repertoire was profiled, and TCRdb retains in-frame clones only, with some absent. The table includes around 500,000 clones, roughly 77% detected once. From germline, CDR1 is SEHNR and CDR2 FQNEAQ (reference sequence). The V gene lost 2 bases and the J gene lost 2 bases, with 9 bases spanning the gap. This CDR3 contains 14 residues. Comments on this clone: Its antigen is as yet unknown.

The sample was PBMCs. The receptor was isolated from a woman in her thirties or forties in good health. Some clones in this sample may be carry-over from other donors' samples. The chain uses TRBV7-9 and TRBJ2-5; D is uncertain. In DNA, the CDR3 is TGTGCCAGCAGCTTATCCCCTGGGCAAGAGACCCAGTACTTC. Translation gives CASSLSPGQETQYF.